The 9 T cell receptor beta chains listed next were all sequenced from one sample in a study of cytomegalovirus exposure and HLA in healthy donors listed by TCRdb under 2017. The library was obtained by the immunoSEQ multiplex PCR assay. A mixture of 60 forward primers for TCR Vbeta segments and 13 reverse primers for TCR Jbeta segments was used in the multiplex PCR. In TCRdb, the immuneACCESS table is reduced to in-frame sequences with V and J assigned. These tables do not hold every clone; where another copy was compared, an unresolved V gene accounts for under half, and the others remain unexplained. Counted in this sample were around 150,000 clones; 80% of them appeared once. Around 5.8% of the sample is held by the ten biggest clonotypes. What was sequenced was PBMCs. The receptors shown here come from a male donor in good health and CMV-seropositive.

This rearrangement joins TRBV28 to TRBJ2-7; D remains ambiguous. This CDR3 has 13 amino acids. Trimming left V 2 bases short and J 6 bases short, with 11 bases between. Germline values: CDR1 MDHEN, CDR2 SYDVKM. The CDR3 protein is CASSLGQAREQYF. The CDR3 DNA reads as TGTGCCAGCAGTTTAGGCCAAGCGCGCGAGCAGTACTTC.

The chain joins TRBV7-3 to TRBJ2-1; TRBD2 agrees at 8 bases. V gave up 4 bases and J gave up 9 bases; unmatched junction bases: 17. Germline V gene sequence: CDR1 SGHTA, CDR2 FQGTGA. The CDR3 runs to 17 residues. CDR3 in amino acids: CASSSLRGTSRSAEQFF. The CDR3 DNA reads TGTGCCAGCAGCTCCCTTCGCGGGACTAGTAGATCGGCTGAGCAGTTCTTC.

The J gene is TRBJ1-1, the V gene TRBV19; D possibly corresponds to TRBD1 (5 bases). Per the germline V gene, CDR1 is LNHDA and CDR2 is SQIVND (reference sequence). With 3 bases removed from V and 0 bases from J, the gap between germline ends came to 11 bases. The length of the CDR3 is 15 residues. This CDR3 is CASSIRGGMNTEAFF. The CDR3 DNA is TGTGCCAGTAGTATTCGGGGGGGGATGAACACTGAAGCTTTCTTT.

The V and J genes are TRBV6-6 and TRBJ2-7, with TRBD2 as a possible D gene (6 bases). The CDR3 loop spans 13 amino acids. CDR1 is MNHNY and CDR2 is SVGAGI in the germline V gene (reference sequence). V shed 5 bases and J shed 2 bases, with 10 bases lying between them. DNA of the CDR3: TGTGCCAGCAGTAGTAGCGGCCCCTACGAGCAGTACTTC. The encoded protein is CASSSSGPYEQYF.

The J gene is TRBJ2-1, the V gene TRBV7-6, with D tentatively TRBD1 (6 bases). V lost 5 bases and J 6 bases, leaving 17 bases between the germline ends. The CDR3 is 15 residues long. Looked up from germline, CDR1 is SGHVS and CDR2 is FNYEAQ. CDR3 loop: CASSLVRGSANEQFF. In DNA, the CDR3 is TGTGCCAGCAGCCTGGTTAGGGGGTCGGCCAATGAGCAGTTCTTC.

This chain links TRBV5-1 with TRBJ1-1; D is undetermined. From germline, CDR1 is SGHRS and CDR2 YFSETQ. This CDR3 spans 14 amino acids. Deletions cut 4 bases from V and 1 base from J, with 11 bases between. The CDR3 DNA reads TGCGCCAGCAGCGCCGGGGAGAGGAACACTGAAGCTTTCTTT. Amino acid sequence: CASSAGERNTEAFF.

This clone occurred a few times. The chain joins TRBV5-1 to TRBJ1-2, with TRBD1 identical over 9 bases. The CDR3 spans 15 residues. Germline lookup yields CDR1 SGHRS and CDR2 YFSETQ. V shed 4 bases, J shed 2 bases, and the junction held 6 bases outside the gene matches. The CDR3 here is CASSPPGQGNYGYTF. The DNA for the CDR3 is TGCGCCAGCAGCCCGCCGGGACAGGGAAACTATGGCTACACCTTC.

This clone has just one count. V gene TRBV10-3 combines with J gene TRBJ2-3, with 8 positions matching TRBD1. The V and J ends lost 0 bases and 1 base, in that order; junction bases with no gene match: 3. Looked up from germline, CDR1 is ENHRY and CDR2 is SYGVKD. This CDR3 is 16 amino acids long. The CDR3 reads CAISESLGQGTDTQYF. The CDR3 nucleotides read TGTGCCATCAGTGAGTCCCTGGGACAGGGCACAGATACGCAGTATTTT.

V usage is TRBV19 and J usage is TRBJ1-1; 8 bases fit TRBD1. This CDR3 is 15 amino acids long. J was trimmed by 5 bases and V by 8 bases; bases with no gene match: 13. CDR1 is LNHDA and CDR2 is SQIVND in the germline V gene (reference sequence). CDR3 protein: CASSSDRVRITEAFF. The CDR3 DNA reads TGTGCCAGTTCATCGGACAGGGTTCGTATAACTGAAGCTTTCTTT.